The 6 T cell receptor beta chains in this list originate from one sample, sequenced in a study of cytomegalovirus exposure and HLA in healthy donors. Amplification used 60 Vbeta primers and 13 Jbeta primers. Assay: immunoSEQ multiplex PCR; the TCRdb copy retains only in-frame clones and omits some. The table lists 150,000 or so clones, 75% to 85% of them singletons, with 0.65% to 0.95% in the top ten. Sequencing was performed on PBMCs. The source of these receptors is a female donor in good health and CMV-seronegative.

The chain uses TRBV27 and TRBJ2-7; D unresolved. V lost 7 bases, J lost 5 bases, and 12 bases lay in between. The CDR3 is made up of 12 amino acids. Germline V gene sequence: CDR1 MNHEY, CDR2 SMNVEV (reference sequence). The DNA for the CDR3 is TGTGCCAGCAAGGCGAGGCCCAACGAGCAGTACTTC. It encodes CASKARPNEQYF.

This chain uses TRBV5-4 with TRBJ2-5, with 13 nucleotides matching TRBD2. The J segment lost 4 bases and the V segment lost 3 bases, leaving 9 bases of the junction unmatched. The CDR3 runs 17 residues. Per germline, CDR1 SGHNT and CDR2 YYREEE (reference sequence). CDR3 residues: CASSSGTSGIRGETQYF. As DNA, the CDR3 is TGTGCCAGCAGCTCCGGGACTAGCGGGATTCGGGGAGAGACCCAGTACTTC.

This clone was found once. The V call is TRBV11-1, the J call TRBJ2-1; TRBD2 matches at 8 bases. Germline lookup yields CDR1 SGHAT and CDR2 FQDESV (reference sequence). There are 12 residues in the CDR3. After removal of 3 bases from V and 16 bases from J, the junction contained 8 bases not matched to a gene. CDR3 amino acids: CASSFELAERFF. The CDR3 bases are TGTGCCAGCAGCTTTGAACTAGCGGAGAGATTCTTC.

This rearrangement joins TRBV5-1 to TRBJ1-2; D may be TRBD1 (5 bases). CDR1 is SGHRS, CDR2 YFSETQ, per germline. The V and J ends lost 3 bases and 5 bases respectively, with 17 bases between them. The CDR3 has 15 residues. The CDR3 DNA sequence: TGCGCCAGCAGCTCCCAACCGACAGCCTTATATGGCTACACCTTC. Translating gives CASSSQPTALYGYTF.

The J gene is TRBJ2-7, the V gene TRBV6-1, with 7 bases lining up with TRBD2. This CDR3 contains 14 residues. The V gene end was trimmed by 6 bases and the J gene end by 6 bases; junction bases not matched to a gene: 11. CDR1 and CDR2 from the germline V gene are MNHNS and SASEGT. The DNA for the CDR3 is TGTGCCAGCAGCTCGGCGGGTTGGGAGGGCGAGCAGTACTTC. Its protein is CASSSAGWEGEQYF.

CDR3 DNA: TGCAGTGCTAGCCGCGGCGAGCAGTACTTC. Translated, it gives CSASRGEQYF. The chain carries TRBV20-1 and TRBJ2-7; D uncertain. V lost 3 bases, J lost 6 bases, and 6 bases lay in between. Per germline, CDR1 DFQATT and CDR2 SNEGSKA (reference sequence). The CDR3 runs 10 residues.